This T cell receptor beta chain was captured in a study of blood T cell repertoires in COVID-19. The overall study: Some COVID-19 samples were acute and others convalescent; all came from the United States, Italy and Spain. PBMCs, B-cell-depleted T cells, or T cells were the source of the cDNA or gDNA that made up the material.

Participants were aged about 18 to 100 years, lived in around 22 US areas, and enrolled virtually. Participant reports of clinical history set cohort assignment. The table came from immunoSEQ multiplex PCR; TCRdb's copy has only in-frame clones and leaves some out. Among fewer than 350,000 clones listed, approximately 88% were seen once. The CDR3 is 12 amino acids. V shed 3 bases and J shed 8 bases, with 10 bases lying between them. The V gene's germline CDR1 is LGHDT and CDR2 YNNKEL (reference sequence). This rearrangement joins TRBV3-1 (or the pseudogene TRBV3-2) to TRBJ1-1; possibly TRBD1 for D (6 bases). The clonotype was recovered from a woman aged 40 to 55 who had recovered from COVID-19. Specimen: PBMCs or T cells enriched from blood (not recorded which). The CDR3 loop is CASSHDDREAFF. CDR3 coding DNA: TGTGCCAGCAGCCATGACGACAGGGAAGCTTTCTTT.